The rows below give T cell receptor beta chains drawn from one sample of a study of metastatic and nonmetastatic thyroid tumors. TCRdb ran MiXCR on the PCR reads. The sample holds about 39,000 clones, around 18% seen once. Material for sequencing was tumor tissue. The receptor source for this set is a female donor with papillary thyroid cancer or a benign thyroid nodule (not recorded which). Some clones in this sample may be carry-over from other donors' samples. CDR3s include the opening cysteine and the closing phenylalanine or tryptophan.

cdr3_aa	v_call	j_call
CASSFGTGGLGELFF	TRBV27	TRBJ2-2
CASSPLRSTGELDNYGYTF	TRBV6-2/TRBV6-3	TRBJ1-2
CATSSYDGRRDTGELFF	TRBV19	TRBJ2-2
CSASQSAGGLRETQYF	TRBV20-1	TRBJ2-5
CASSLGYGYTF	TRBV5-4	TRBJ1-2
CASSRQGSVTEAFF	TRBV2	TRBJ1-1
CASRGVTWGNEQFF	TRBV2	TRBJ2-1
CAWSIWAQQFF	TRBV30	TRBJ2-1
CASSLSPGRANIQYF	TRBV28	TRBJ2-4
CASRAALETQYF	TRBV6-4	TRBJ2-5
CASDWTGAYNEQLF	TRBV6-1	TRBJ2-1
CASSMTYNEQFF	TRBV6-2/TRBV6-3	TRBJ2-1
CASSLYPLGQIYYGYTF	TRBV27	TRBJ1-2
CASSQRPAGGASYNSPLHF	TRBV3-1	TRBJ1-6
CASSLVVGTLGAEQYF	TRBV11-2	TRBJ2-7
CSASPTQGYEQYF	TRBV20-1	TRBJ2-7
CASSEGSGSNQPQHF	TRBV6-1	TRBJ1-5
CASSVGGRAGANYGYTF	TRBV9	TRBJ1-2
CAWSGGTGWYEQYF	TRBV30	TRBJ2-7
CASSYSVGRINPYEQYF	TRBV6-6	TRBJ2-7
CASSQVRTGGRSEKLFF	TRBV3-1	TRBJ1-4
CASSQDLVSRYEKLFF	TRBV4-2	TRBJ1-4
CASSPDSHEQYF	TRBV18	TRBJ2-7
CASTQRESGELFF	TRBV6-1	TRBJ2-2
CASSLAQGLGGYTF	TRBV5-6	TRBJ1-2
CASSLGTDYEQYF	TRBV6-1	TRBJ2-7
CASSQDWSQRRTQYF	TRBV14	TRBJ2-3
CASSLNPYFDTDTQYF	TRBV6-1	TRBJ2-3
CASRGASDYGYTF	TRBV27	TRBJ1-2
CATSKRQGAYEQYF	TRBV15	TRBJ2-7
CASNYRASGVYGYTF	TRBV5-4	TRBJ1-2
CASSLVPQGTNYGYTF	TRBV11-3	TRBJ1-2
CASSLRGHEQYF	TRBV7-9	TRBJ2-7
CASRGGSRSPVNEQFF	TRBV27	TRBJ2-1
CSARTGTGAYGGYTF	TRBV20-1	TRBJ1-2
CATLAGGTYHEQFF	TRBV10-3	TRBJ2-1
CSARADTSIANEQFF	TRBV20-1	TRBJ2-1
CASSYGPRSYEQYF	TRBV6-5	TRBJ2-7
CASSQGRAANVLTF	TRBV3-1	TRBJ2-6
CASCTGFNTEAFF	TRBV6-1	TRBJ1-1
CASRTTGTQYF	TRBV6-2/TRBV6-3	TRBJ2-3
CASSQRAVGAEREEPSYEQYF	TRBV4-3	TRBJ2-7
CASSQDREQGKEKLFF	TRBV4-1	TRBJ1-4
CASSEGTGLNQETQYF	TRBV3-1	TRBJ2-5
CASSQEQSYRRGYTF	TRBV3-1	TRBJ1-2
CASSPKALNTEAFF	TRBV5-6	TRBJ1-1
CASSPTSYEQYF	TRBV7-9	TRBJ2-7
CASSNAAGGPHINEQFF	TRBV5-6	TRBJ2-1
CASSIRGYEQYF	TRBV11-3	TRBJ2-7
CASSQDSAGRDRSYEQYF	TRBV4-1	TRBJ2-7
CASSPGGSGVEQYF	TRBV18	TRBJ2-7
CASGPGTNGEAFF	TRBV7-3	TRBJ1-1
CASSLMCLRADTQYF	TRBV5-1	TRBJ2-3